The next 10 T cell receptor beta chains were all read from a single sample in a study of T cells after yellow fever vaccination. TCRdb recomputed calls from the 5' RACE reads with MiXCR, one row per CDR3 protein. The table lists 55,000 to 70,000 distinct CDR3 sequences, approximately 7% of them singletons. Material: CD8+ T cells sorted from PBMCs, obtained roughly 47 days after the first yellow fever vaccination. The source of these receptors is a man younger than 35 who received the YFV17D yellow fever vaccine.

This clonotype was seen repeatedly, ten times or more. This chain links TRBV12-3 or TRBV12-4 with TRBJ2-5; 8 bases are shared with TRBD2. J gave up 6 bases and V 7 bases, and 13 bases lay outside the gene matches. This CDR3 comprises 15 residues. Written as DNA, the CDR3 is TGTGCCAGCACCGTAGAGGGACTAGGGCCCAAGACCCAGTACTTC. Translated, it gives CASTVEGLGPKTQYF.

This clonotype was detected many times. V is TRBV20-1 and J is TRBJ2-2; TRBD1 agrees at 7 bases. Germline V gene sequence: CDR1 DFQATT, CDR2 SNEGSKA (reference sequence). This CDR3 has 11 amino acids. V lost 8 bases to trimming and J lost 7 bases; unmatched junction nucleotides: 4. The CDR3, as DNA: TGCAGTACAAACAGGGGCGGGGAGCTGTTTTTT. Translated: CSTNRGGELFF.

The table lists this clonotype with many counts. The V gene is TRBV6-2 or TRBV6-3, the J gene TRBJ2-7; D may be TRBD2 (5 bases). The CDR3 sequence is 16 residues long. Germline values: CDR1 MNHEY, CDR2 SVGEGT. V dropped 0 bases and J dropped 0 bases, with 12 bases sitting between them. The CDR3 coding sequence is TGTGCCAGCAGTTACTCGAGGGAAATTGGCTCCTACGAGCAGTACGTC. It specifies CASSYSREIGSYEQYV.

This clonotype was seen repeatedly, ten times or more. V is TRBV5-5 and J is TRBJ2-7, with 8 bases fitting TRBD1. CDR3 length: 16 amino acids. In germline, CDR1 is SGHKS, CDR2 YYEKEE (reference sequence). Trimming cost V 3 bases and J 1 base; bases outside gene matches: 9. The CDR3 spells CASSWTPGTGSYEQYF. In nucleotides, the CDR3 is TGTGCCAGCAGCTGGACCCCCGGGACAGGATCCTACGAGCAGTACTTC.

This clonotype was seen at least ten times. The chain links TRBV7-9 to TRBJ2-5; D gene uncertain. V dropped 4 bases and J dropped 7 bases, with 16 bases sitting between them. This CDR3 has 14 residues. Germline loops: CDR1 SEHNR, CDR2 FQNEAQ (reference sequence). CDR3 residues: CASSSIAPTGTQYF. CDR3 bases: TGTGCCAGCAGCTCCATTGCCCCCACCGGGACCCAGTACTTC. The variable domain in full, with the rest retrieved from reference TRBV7-9 and TRBJ2-5, is DTGVSQNPRHKITKRGQNVTFRCDPISEHNRLYWYRQTLGQGPEFLTYFQNEAQLEKSRLLSDRFSAERPKGSFSTLEIQRTEQGDSAMYLCASSSIAPTGTQYFGPGTRLLVL.

In this sample, this clonotype turned up a few times. The chain carries TRBV6-5 and TRBJ1-4, with D tentatively TRBD1 (6 bases). Per the germline V gene, CDR1 is MNHEY and CDR2 is SVGAGI. The CDR3 covers 16 residues. The V and J ends lost 7 bases and 5 bases respectively, with 20 bases between them. DNA for the CDR3: TGTGCCAGCACTTTTGGGGACGGGGGGCTAAATGAAAAACTGTTTTTT. Protein product: CASTFGDGGLNEKLFF.

A few counts support this clonotype. This chain links TRBV7-8 with TRBJ1-6, with 7 bases identical to TRBD1. CDR1 is SGHVS and CDR2 is FQNEAQ in the germline V gene. Trimming removed 6 bases from V and 5 bases from J; junction bases left unmatched: 7. CDR3 length: 15 residues. DNA for the CDR3: TGTGCCAGCAGGAGAGACAGGGATGATAATTCACCCCTCCACTTT. Its protein is CASRRDRDDNSPLHF. The full variable domain, rest sourced from reference TRBV7-8 and TRBJ1-6, is GAGVSQSPRYKVAKRGQDVALRCDPISGHVSLFWYQQALGQGPEFLTYFQNEAQLDKSGLPSDRFFAERPEGSVSTLKIQRTQQEDSAVYLCASRRDRDDNSPLHFGNGTRLTVT.

This clonotype occurred a few times. V is TRBV15 and J is TRBJ2-7, with a possible D match to TRBD1 (6 bases). This CDR3 has 15 amino acids. The V gene lost 3 bases and the J gene lost 3 bases, with 15 bases spanning the gap. CDR1 and CDR2 from the germline V gene are LNHNV and YYDKDF (reference sequence). The CDR3 is CATSSNLQGVYEQYF. Here the CDR3 DNA reads TGTGCCACCAGCAGCAACTTACAGGGTGTCTACGAGCAGTACTTC.

J is TRBJ2-2 and V is TRBV4-1, with D uncertain. Germline V gives CDR1 MGHRA, CDR2 YSYEKL. Trimming stripped 1 base from V and 3 bases from J, with 9 bases between. The CDR3 runs to 15 residues. CDR3 region: CASSQVSTDTGELFF. The DNA for the CDR3 is TGCGCCAGCAGCCAAGTATCCACGGACACCGGGGAGCTGTTTTTT.

The chain employs TRBV5-1 and TRBJ1-1; 10 bases line up with TRBD1. Trimming cost V 4 bases and J 0 bases; bases outside gene matches: 12. The length of the CDR3 is 18 residues. Looked up from germline, CDR1 is SGHRS and CDR2 is YFSETQ. CDR3 sequence reads: CASSPRGDRGLMNTEAFF. The CDR3 DNA is TGCGCCAGCAGCCCGAGGGGGGACAGGGGACTTATGAACACTGAAGCTTTCTTT.